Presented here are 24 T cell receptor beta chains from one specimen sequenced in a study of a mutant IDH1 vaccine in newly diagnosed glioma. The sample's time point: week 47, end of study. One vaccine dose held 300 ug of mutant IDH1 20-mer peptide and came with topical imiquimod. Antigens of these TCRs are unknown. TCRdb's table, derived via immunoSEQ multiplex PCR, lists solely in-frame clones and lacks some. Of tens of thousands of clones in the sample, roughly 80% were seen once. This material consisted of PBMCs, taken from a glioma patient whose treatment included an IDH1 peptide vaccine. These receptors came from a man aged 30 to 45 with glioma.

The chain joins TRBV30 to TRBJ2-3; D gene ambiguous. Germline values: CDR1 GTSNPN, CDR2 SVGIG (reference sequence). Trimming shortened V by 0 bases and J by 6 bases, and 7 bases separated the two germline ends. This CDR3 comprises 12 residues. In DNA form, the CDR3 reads TGTGCCTGGAGTGTCCTCGCGGATACGCAGTATTTT. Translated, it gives CAWSVLADTQYF.

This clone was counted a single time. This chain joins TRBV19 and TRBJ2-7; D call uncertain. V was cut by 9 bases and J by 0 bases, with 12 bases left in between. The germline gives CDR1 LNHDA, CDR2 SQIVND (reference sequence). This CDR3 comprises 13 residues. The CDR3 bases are TGTGCCAGCTCCTGGAATCCCTCCTACGAGCAGTACTTC. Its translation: CASSWNPSYEQYF.

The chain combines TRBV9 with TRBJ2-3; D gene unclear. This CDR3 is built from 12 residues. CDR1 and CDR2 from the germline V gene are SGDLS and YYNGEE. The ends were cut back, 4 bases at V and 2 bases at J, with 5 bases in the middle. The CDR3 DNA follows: TGTGCCAGCAGCCCAGACACAGATACGCAGTATTTT. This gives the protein CASSPDTDTQYF.

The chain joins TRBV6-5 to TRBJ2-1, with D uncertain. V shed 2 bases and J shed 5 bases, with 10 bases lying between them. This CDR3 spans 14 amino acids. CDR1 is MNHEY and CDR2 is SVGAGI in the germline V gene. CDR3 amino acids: CASSYMNEDNEQFF. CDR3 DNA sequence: TGTGCCAGCAGTTACATGAACGAAGACAATGAGCAGTTCTTC.

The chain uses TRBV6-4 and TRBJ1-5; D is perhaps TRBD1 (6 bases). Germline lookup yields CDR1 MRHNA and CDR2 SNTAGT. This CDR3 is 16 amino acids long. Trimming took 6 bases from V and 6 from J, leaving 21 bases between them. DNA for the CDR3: TGTGCCAGCAGGGGGGGGGACACGGGGTTATCTCAGCCCCAGCATTTT. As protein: CASRGGDTGLSQPQHF.

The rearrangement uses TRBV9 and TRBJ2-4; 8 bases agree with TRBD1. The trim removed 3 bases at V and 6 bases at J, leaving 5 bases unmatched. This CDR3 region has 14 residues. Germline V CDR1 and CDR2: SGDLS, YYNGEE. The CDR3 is CASSAGQGVNIQYF. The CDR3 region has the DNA TGTGCCAGCAGCGCAGGACAGGGCGTAAACATTCAGTACTTC.

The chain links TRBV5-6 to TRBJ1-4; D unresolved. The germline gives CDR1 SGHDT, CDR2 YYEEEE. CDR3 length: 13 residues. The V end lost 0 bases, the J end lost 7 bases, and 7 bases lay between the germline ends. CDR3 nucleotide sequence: TGTGCCAGCAGCTTGGAGAGTAGTGAAAAACTGTTTTTT. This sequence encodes CASSLESSEKLFF.

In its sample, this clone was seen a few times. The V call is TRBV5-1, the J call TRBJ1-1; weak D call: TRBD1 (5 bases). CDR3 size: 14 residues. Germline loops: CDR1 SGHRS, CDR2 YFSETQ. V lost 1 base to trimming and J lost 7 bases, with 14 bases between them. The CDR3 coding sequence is TGCGCCAGCAGCTTGTGGGGGTTCTCAAATGAAGCTTTCTTT. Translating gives CASSLWGFSNEAFF.

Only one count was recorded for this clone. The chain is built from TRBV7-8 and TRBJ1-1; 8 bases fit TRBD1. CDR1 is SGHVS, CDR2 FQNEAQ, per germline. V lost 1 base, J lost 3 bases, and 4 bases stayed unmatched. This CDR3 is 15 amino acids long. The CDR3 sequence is CASSLGSRGHTEAFF. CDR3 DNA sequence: TGTGCCAGCAGCTTAGGAAGCAGGGGGCACACTGAAGCTTTCTTT.

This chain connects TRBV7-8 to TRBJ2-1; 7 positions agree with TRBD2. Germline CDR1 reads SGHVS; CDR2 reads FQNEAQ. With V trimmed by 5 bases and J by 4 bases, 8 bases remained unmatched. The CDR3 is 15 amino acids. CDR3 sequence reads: CASSRGGTIYNEQFF. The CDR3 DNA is TGTGCCAGCAGCCGCGGTGGGACTATTTACAATGAGCAGTTCTTC.

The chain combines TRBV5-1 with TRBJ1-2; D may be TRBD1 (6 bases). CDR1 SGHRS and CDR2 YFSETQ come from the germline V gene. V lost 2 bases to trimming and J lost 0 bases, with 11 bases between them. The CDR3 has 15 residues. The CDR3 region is CASSFGDTTNYGYTF. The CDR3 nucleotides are TGCGCCAGCAGCTTTGGGGACACCACTAACTATGGCTACACCTTC.

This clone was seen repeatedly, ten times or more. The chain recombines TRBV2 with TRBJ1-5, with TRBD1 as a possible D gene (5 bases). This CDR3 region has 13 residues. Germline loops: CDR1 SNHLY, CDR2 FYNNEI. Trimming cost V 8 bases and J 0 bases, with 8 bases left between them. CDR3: CASCRDSNQPQHF. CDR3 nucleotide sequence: TGTGCCAGCTGCAGGGATAGCAATCAGCCCCAGCATTTT.

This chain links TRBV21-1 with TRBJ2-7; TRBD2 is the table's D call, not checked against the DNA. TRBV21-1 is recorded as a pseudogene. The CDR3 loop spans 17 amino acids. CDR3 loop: CASSNFLSGGPAYEQYF. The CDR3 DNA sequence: TGTGCCAGCAGCAATTTTCTTAGCGGGGGGCCAGCCTACGAGCAGTACTTC.

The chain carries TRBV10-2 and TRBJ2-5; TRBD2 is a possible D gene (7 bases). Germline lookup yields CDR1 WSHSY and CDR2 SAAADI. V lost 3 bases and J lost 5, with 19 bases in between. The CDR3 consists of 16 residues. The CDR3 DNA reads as TGCGCCAGCAGTGATCTCTCGCGGGGGCTACAGGAGACCCAGTACTTC. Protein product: CASSDLSRGLQETQYF.

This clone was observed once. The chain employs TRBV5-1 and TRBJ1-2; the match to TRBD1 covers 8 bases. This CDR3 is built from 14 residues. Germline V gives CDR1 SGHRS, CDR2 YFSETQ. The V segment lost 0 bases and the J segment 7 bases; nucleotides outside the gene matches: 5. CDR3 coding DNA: TGCGCCAGCAGCTTGGGACAGGGGTATCGTGGCTACACCTTC. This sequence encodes CASSLGQGYRGYTF.

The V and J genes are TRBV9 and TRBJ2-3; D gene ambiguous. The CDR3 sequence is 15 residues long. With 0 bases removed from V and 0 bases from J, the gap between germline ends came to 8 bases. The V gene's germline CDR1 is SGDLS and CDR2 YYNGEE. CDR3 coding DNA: TGTGCCAGCAGCGTAGGGGTCCCTAGCACAGATACGCAGTATTTT. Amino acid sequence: CASSVGVPSTDTQYF.

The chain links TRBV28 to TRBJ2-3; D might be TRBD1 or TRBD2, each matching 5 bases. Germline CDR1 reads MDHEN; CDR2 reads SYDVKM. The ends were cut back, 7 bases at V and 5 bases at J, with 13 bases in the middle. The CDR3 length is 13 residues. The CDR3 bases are TGTGCCAGCACTGAAGGGACGGAAGATACGCAGTATTTT. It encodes CASTEGTEDTQYF.

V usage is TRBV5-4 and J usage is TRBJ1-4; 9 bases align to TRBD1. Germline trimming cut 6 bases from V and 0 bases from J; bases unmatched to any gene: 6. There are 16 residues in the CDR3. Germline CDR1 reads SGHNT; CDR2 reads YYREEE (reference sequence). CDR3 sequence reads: CASKKTGGATNEKLFF. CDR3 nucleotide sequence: TGTGCCAGCAAAAAGACAGGGGGAGCAACTAATGAAAAACTGTTTTTT.

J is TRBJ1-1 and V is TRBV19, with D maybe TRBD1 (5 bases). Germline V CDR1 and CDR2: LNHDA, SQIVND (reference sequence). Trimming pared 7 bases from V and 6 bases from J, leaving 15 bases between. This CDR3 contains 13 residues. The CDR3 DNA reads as TGTGCCAGTACAGGGAGCTGGGTCGCTGAAGCTTTCTTT. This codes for CASTGSWVAEAFF.

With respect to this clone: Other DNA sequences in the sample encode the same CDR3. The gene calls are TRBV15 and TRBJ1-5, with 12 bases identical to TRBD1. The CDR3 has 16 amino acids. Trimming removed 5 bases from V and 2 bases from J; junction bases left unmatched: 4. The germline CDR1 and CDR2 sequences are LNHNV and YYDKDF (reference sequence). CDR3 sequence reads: CATSRGTGGRNQPQHF. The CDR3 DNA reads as TGTGCCACCAGCCGCGGGACAGGGGGCCGCAATCAGCCCCAGCATTTT.

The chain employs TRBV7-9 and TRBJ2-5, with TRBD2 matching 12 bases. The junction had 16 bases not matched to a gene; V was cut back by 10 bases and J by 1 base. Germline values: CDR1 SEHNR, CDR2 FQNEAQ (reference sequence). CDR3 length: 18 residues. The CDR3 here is CATEPRSSGGASQETQYF. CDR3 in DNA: TGTGCCACCGAGCCCCGGTCTAGCGGGGGGGCCAGCCAAGAGACCCAGTACTTC.

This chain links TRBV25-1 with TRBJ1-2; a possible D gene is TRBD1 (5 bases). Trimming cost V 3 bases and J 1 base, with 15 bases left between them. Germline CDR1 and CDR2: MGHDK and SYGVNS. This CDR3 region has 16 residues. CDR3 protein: CASSEDTGSYNYGYTF. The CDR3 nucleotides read TGTGCCAGCAGTGAGGACACCGGGTCCTATAACTATGGCTACACCTTC.

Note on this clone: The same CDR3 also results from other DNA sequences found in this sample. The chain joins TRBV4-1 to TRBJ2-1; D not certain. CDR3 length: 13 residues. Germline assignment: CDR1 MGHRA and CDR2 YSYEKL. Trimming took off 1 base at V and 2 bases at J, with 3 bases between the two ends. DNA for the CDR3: TGCGCCAGCAGCCAAGGGACCTACAATGAGCAGTTCTTC. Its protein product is CASSQGTYNEQFF.

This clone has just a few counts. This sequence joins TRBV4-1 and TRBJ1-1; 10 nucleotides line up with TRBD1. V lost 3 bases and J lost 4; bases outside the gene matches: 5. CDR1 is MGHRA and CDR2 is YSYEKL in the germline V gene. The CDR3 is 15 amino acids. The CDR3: CASSHLDRGLTEAFF. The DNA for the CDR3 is TGCGCCAGCAGCCACCTTGACAGGGGGCTCACTGAAGCTTTCTTT.